Presented here are 19 T cell receptor beta chains from one specimen sequenced in a study of identical twins. MiXCR was run by TCRdb on the 5' RACE reads, yielding one entry per CDR3 protein. The sample holds some 730,000 distinct CDR3 sequences, over 15% seen once. Another study also made use of these data, one on T cells expressing NK-cell markers.

Sequences were obtained from PBMCs. Receptors were obtained from a woman younger than 35 in good health.

V and J are TRBV7-8 and TRBJ1-1; maybe TRBD1 (5 bases). The germline V and J ends were trimmed by 6 bases and 6 bases, with 17 bases remaining between them. CDR3 length equals 14 residues. CDR1 is SGHVS and CDR2 is FQNEAQ in the germline V gene. The CDR3 is CASRLPGRAAEAFF. As DNA, the CDR3 is TGTGCCAGCAGGCTCCCAGGGCGGGCCGCTGAAGCTTTCTTT.

This clonotype has at least ten counts. The CDR3 loop is CASRLPNPRNEQFF. In DNA, the CDR3 is TGTGCCAGCAGACTTCCGAACCCTCGCAATGAGCAGTTCTTC. V gene TRBV6-2 or TRBV6-3 combines with J gene TRBJ2-1, with D uncertain. The V end was cut by 6 bases, the J end by 6 bases, with 15 bases between. CDR1 is MNHEY, CDR2 SVGEGT, per germline. CDR3 length: 14 residues.

The rearrangement joins TRBV20-1 to TRBJ2-2; a possible D gene is TRBD1 (6 bases). The CDR3 runs to 16 residues. Trimming left V 0 bases short and J 0 bases short, with 11 bases between. The germline CDR1 and CDR2 sequences are DFQATT and SNEGSKA (reference sequence). CDR3 nucleotide sequence: TGCAGTGCTAGAGACTACAGGGTTTCGAACACCGGGGAGCTGTTTTTT. It translates to CSARDYRVSNTGELFF.

This clonotype came up a few times. The chain joins TRBV6-5 to TRBJ1-5; 7 bases align to TRBD1. The germline gives CDR1 MNHEY, CDR2 SVGAGI. V trimming: 4 bases; J trimming: 4 bases; junction bases outside the gene matches: 4. The CDR3 is 14 residues long. The chain's CDR3 is CASSFTGQNQPQHF. CDR3 nucleotides: TGTGCCAGCAGTTTTACGGGACAGAATCAGCCCCAGCATTTT.

The DNA for the CDR3 is TGTGCCAGCAGCCAAGGGACAGGGTTAAGTGGGGCCAACGTCCTGACTTTC. Amino acids: CASSQGTGLSGANVLTF. The chain is built from TRBV3-1 and TRBJ2-6, with 8 nucleotides matching TRBD1. Germline CDR1 is LGHDT and CDR2 is YNNKEL (reference sequence). CDR3 length: 17 amino acids. With 1 base clipped from V and 3 bases from J, the junction kept 5 bases outside the gene matches. Drawing the rest from reference TRBV3-1 and TRBJ2-6, the complete variable domain is DTAVSQTPKYLVTQMGNDKSIKCEQNLGHDTMYWYKQDSKKFLKIMFSYNNKELIINETVPNRFSPKSPDKAHLNLHINSLELGDSAVYFCASSQGTGLSGANVLTFGAGSRLTVL.

A few counts support this clonotype. The chain recombines TRBV5-6 with TRBJ2-1, with 7 bases aligning to TRBD2. V lost 5 bases, J lost 6 bases, and 8 bases stayed unmatched. This CDR3 is 14 amino acids long. CDR1 and CDR2 from the germline V gene are SGHDT and YYEEEE. CDR3 in amino acids: CASRPRLAVNEQFF. DNA for the CDR3: TGTGCCAGCAGACCTAGACTAGCCGTCAATGAGCAGTTCTTC.

This clonotype was recorded a few times. V usage is TRBV20-1 and J usage is TRBJ2-1; 8 nucleotides agree with TRBD2. Germline V gives CDR1 DFQATT, CDR2 SNEGSKA (reference sequence). With V trimmed by 1 base and J by 8 bases, 1 base remained unmatched. The CDR3 length is 12 residues. CDR3 loop: CSARVGGDEQFF. The CDR3 region has the DNA TGCAGTGCTAGAGTCGGGGGGGATGAGCAGTTCTTC.

The V call is TRBV3-1, the J call TRBJ2-1, with a possible D match to TRBD2 (5 bases). The CDR3 spans 13 residues. CDR1 is LGHDT, CDR2 YNNKEL, per germline (reference sequence). V was pared by 6 bases and J by 7 bases, with 13 bases between. DNA of the CDR3: TGTGCCAGCAGTCGTGCTGGGGAGAATGAGCAGTTCTTC. Protein: CASSRAGENEQFF.

The chain has TRBV3-1 and TRBJ2-3; 8 bases are a match to TRBD2. V lost 7 bases and J lost 1; bases outside the gene matches: 10. The CDR3 runs 16 residues. The germline CDR1 and CDR2 sequences are LGHDT and YNNKEL (reference sequence). The CDR3 nucleotides are TGTGCCAGCACTATTTCCGTGACTAGCGGCACAGATACGCAGTATTTT. Translation gives CASTISVTSGTDTQYF.

This chain links TRBV3-1 with TRBJ2-7, with D hard to call. CDR1 is LGHDT, CDR2 YNNKEL, per germline (reference sequence). The CDR3 has 13 amino acids. The V end lost 0 bases, the J end lost 3 bases, and 6 bases lay between the germline ends. The CDR3 DNA reads as TGTGCCAGCAGCCAAGATTCGGTCTACGAGCAGTACTTC. Translation: CASSQDSVYEQYF.

This clonotype has just a few counts. This chain joins TRBV28 and TRBJ2-5; D may be TRBD1 (6 bases). The V gene lost 5 bases and the J gene lost 6 bases, with 22 bases spanning the gap. CDR3 size: 16 residues. Germline V gene sequence: CDR1 MDHEN, CDR2 SYDVKM. CDR3 loop: CASSLRRGSGEKTQYF. The CDR3 coding sequence is TGTGCCAGCAGTCTGCGCAGAGGCTCAGGGGAGAAGACCCAGTACTTC.

This clonotype has just a few counts. This rearrangement joins TRBV29-1 to TRBJ2-7, with TRBD2 as a possible D gene (6 bases). CDR1 is SQVTM, CDR2 ANQGSEA, per germline. The V gene lost 7 bases and the J gene lost 3 bases, with 22 bases spanning the gap. This CDR3 comprises 15 residues. DNA for the CDR3: TGCAGCGCAACTATTAACACTGGGGGGTACTACGAGCAGTACTTC. Translation gives CSATINTGGYYEQYF.

This clonotype turned up a few times. The chain is built from TRBV12-3 or TRBV12-4 and TRBJ2-3, with TRBD2 identical over 8 bases. After removal of 1 base from V and 4 bases from J, the junction contained 10 bases not matched to a gene. The CDR3 totals 17 residues. CDR3 sequence: CASSLEYRTSLSDTQYF. CDR3 coding DNA: TGTGCCAGCAGTTTAGAATATCGGACTAGCCTCTCAGATACGCAGTATTTT.

The chain employs TRBV15 and TRBJ2-1; 10 bases fit TRBD1. Germline loops: CDR1 LNHNV, CDR2 YYDKDF (reference sequence). J gave up 7 bases and V 7 bases, and 13 bases lay outside the gene matches. The CDR3 consists of 16 residues. The CDR3 sequence is CATTTPETGGLNEQFF. CDR3 coding DNA: TGTGCCACCACTACACCGGAGACAGGGGGCCTGAATGAGCAGTTCTTC. Full variable domain (outside the CDR3, taken from reference TRBV15 and TRBJ2-1): DAMVIQNPRYQVTQFGKPVTLSCSQTLNHNVMYWYQQKSSQAPKLLFHYYDKDFNNEADTPDNFQSRRPNTSFCFLDIRSPGLGDTAMYLCATTTPETGGLNEQFFGPGTRLTVL.

The CDR3 loop is CASSLAGQGVHEQYF. The CDR3, as DNA: TGCGCCAGCAGCTTGGCTGGGCAGGGGGTCCACGAGCAGTACTTC. The chain links TRBV5-1 to TRBJ2-7, with 7 nucleotides matching TRBD1. The CDR3 runs to 15 residues. Trimming cost V 0 bases and J 5 bases; bases outside gene matches: 8. The germline V gene has CDR1 SGHRS and CDR2 YFSETQ.

The gene calls are TRBV15 and TRBJ2-5, with 7 bases lining up with TRBD1. This CDR3 spans 15 amino acids. V shed 1 base, J shed 5 bases, and the junction held 7 bases outside the gene matches. Per germline, CDR1 LNHNV and CDR2 YYDKDF (reference sequence). CDR3 sequence reads: CATSRGEQGMETQYF. The CDR3 DNA is TGTGCCACCAGCAGAGGAGAACAGGGGATGGAGACCCAGTACTTC.

This chain uses TRBV10-3 with TRBJ1-5; 7 bases match TRBD1. Unmatched junction bases numbered 8, after V lost 10 bases and J lost 2 bases. From germline, CDR1 is ENHRY and CDR2 SYGVKD. CDR3 size: 14 residues. Here the CDR3 reads CASTGALGNQPQHF. The CDR3 nucleotides read TGTGCCAGTACAGGGGCCCTGGGCAATCAGCCCCAGCATTTT.

The chain carries TRBV20-1 and TRBJ2-7; D is ambiguous. There are 14 residues in the CDR3. Germline V gene data show CDR1 as DFQATT and CDR2 as SNEGSKA (reference sequence). V lost 0 bases and J 0 bases, leaving 9 bases between the germline ends. The CDR3 loop reads CSARDLLSSYEQYF. The CDR3, as DNA: TGCAGTGCTAGAGATCTCTTGAGCTCCTACGAGCAGTACTTC.

This clonotype was observed a handful of times. The rearrangement joins TRBV12-3 or TRBV12-4 to TRBJ2-6; perhaps TRBD2 as D (5 bases). The CDR3 totals 15 residues. V lost 6 bases, J lost 2 bases, and 11 bases lay in between. CDR3 residues: CASRPGVAGANVLTF. The CDR3 DNA is TGTGCCAGCAGACCCGGGGTCGCTGGGGCCAACGTCCTGACTTTC.